A selection of T cell receptor beta chains follows, all from one sample in a study of long-term antiretroviral therapy in people with HIV. Data came from immunoSEQ multiplex PCR; TCRdb stores just in-frame clones and leaves some out. The sample lists approximately 3,300 clones, around nine tenths occurring once. This specimen consisted of unsorted PBMCs, obtained 0.3 years after starting antiretroviral therapy. These TCRs come from a woman aged 50 to 60 with HIV. The CDR3 runs from the conserved cysteine through the conserved F or W. The D gene is left open where the match is weak. Size values are once, few and many counts, or a class for expanded clones, and some rows have none.

>TRBJ1-6|NA|TRBV27|few
TGTGCCAGCAGTTACAACCCGCGGGGGCCACCCCTCCACTTT
CASSYNPRGPPLHF
>TRBJ1-2|TRBD1|TRBV6-6|NA
TGTGCCAGCACTCCCGCCAGGGGGGATACTAACTATGGCTACACCTTC
CASTPARGDTNYGYTF
>TRBJ2-7|TRBD1|TRBV9|NA
TGTGCCAGCAGCGTAGAGGACAGGGGGCCCTACGAGCAGTACTTC
CASSVEDRGPYEQYF
>TRBJ2-2|NA|TRBV28|NA
TGTGCCAACCGGGATCACACCGGGGAGCTGTTTTTT
CANRDHTGELFF
>TRBJ2-7|NA|TRBV18|once
TGTGCCAGCTCACCAGGGGTGAGAATCGACGAGCAGTACTTC
CASSPGVRIDEQYF
>TRBJ1-2|NA|TRBV7-9|NA
TGTGCCAGCACCGAACCTCGGGGTAACTATGGCTACACCTTC
CASTEPRGNYGYTF
>TRBJ2-3|TRBD1|TRBV5-1|NA
TGCGCCAGCAGCTTGGAAGGACAGGAGTTCACAGATACGCAGTATTTT
CASSLEGQEFTDTQYF
>TRBJ1-2|NA|TRBV9|few
TGTGCCAGCAGCTCCCAGGGTAGCCATGGCTACACCTTC
CASSSQGSHGYTF
>TRBJ1-1|TRBD1|TRBV27|NA
TGTGCCAGCAGTAGCATACAGGGGCCGAACACTGAAGCTTTCTTT
CASSSIQGPNTEAFF
>TRBJ2-7|TRBD2|TRBV9|once
TGTGCCACCAGGTACAATAAAGCGGGGGCTACCTACGAGCAGTACTTC
CATRYNKAGATYEQYF
>TRBJ2-3|TRBD1|TRBV18|NA
TGTGCCAGCTCACCGACAGGGAGCACAGATACGCAGTATTTT
CASSPTGSTDTQYF
>TRBJ2-3|TRBD2|TRBV11-3|NA
TGTGCCAGCAGCTTAGACCGGGGGGTCGCAGATACGCAGTATTTT
CASSLDRGVADTQYF
>TRBJ2-7|NA|TRBV28|NA
TGTGCCAGCAGTTTATCCAGGGGACGGGCTTACGAGCAGTACTTC
CASSLSRGRAYEQYF
>TRBJ2-7|NA|TRBV4-2|few
TGTGCCAGCAGCCAGCCCTCCTCCTACGAGCAGTACTTC
CASSQPSSYEQYF
>TRBJ2-7|NA|TRBV5-1|NA
TGCGCCAGCAGCTTGGCACAGACGGACGAGCAGTACTTC
CASSLAQTDEQYF